The 19 T cell receptor beta chains given below trace back to one sample, sequenced in a study of technical replicates of blood from several donors. Generated by immunoSEQ multiplex PCR, the TCRdb table keeps only in-frame clones and is missing some. The data show some 80,000 clones, over 75% seen once. Sequencing input: T cells isolated from PBMCs. These receptors all stem from a human donor in good health.

The rearrangement links TRBV27 to TRBJ1-3, with TRBD1 matching over 9 bases. Trimming took 5 bases from V and 2 from J; bases not matched to a gene: 13. CDR1 and CDR2 (germline): MNHEY, SMNVEV (reference sequence). The CDR3 loop spans 18 amino acids. The CDR3 DNA reads TGTGCCAGCAGTCCGGGACAGGGTCCTCGGGTCCCTGGAAACACCATATATTTT. Amino acid sequence: CASSPGQGPRVPGNTIYF.

V and J are TRBV7-8 and TRBJ1-4, with 8 bases identical to TRBD1. Germline trimming cut 5 bases from V and 4 bases from J; bases unmatched to any gene: 6. Germline V lookup: CDR1 SGHVS, CDR2 FQNEAQ. This CDR3 region has 15 residues. The CDR3 DNA follows: TGTGCCAGCAGCCTAAGACAGGGGTTTAATGAAAAACTGTTTTTT. It translates to CASSLRQGFNEKLFF.

The V gene is TRBV30, the J gene TRBJ1-4; TRBD1 might be the D (6 bases). The CDR3 spans 14 residues. Per the germline V gene, CDR1 is GTSNPN and CDR2 is SVGIG (reference sequence). Trimming removed 5 bases at V and 2 bases at J, with 12 bases between. CDR3 loop: CAWGQDSTNEKLFF. Written as DNA, the CDR3 is TGTGCCTGGGGCCAGGACAGCACTAATGAAAAACTGTTTTTT.

The V gene is TRBV19, the J gene TRBJ2-1, with 8 bases matching TRBD2. The germline V gene has CDR1 LNHDA and CDR2 SQIVND (reference sequence). The CDR3 length is 15 residues. V gave up 5 bases and J gave up 2 bases; unmatched junction bases: 5. CDR3 loop: CASSLSGGPYNEQFF. The DNA for the CDR3 is TGTGCCAGTAGTTTGTCGGGAGGGCCCTACAATGAGCAGTTCTTC.

The V call is TRBV5-1, the J call TRBJ1-2, with 7 positions matching TRBD1. V lost 2 bases to trimming and J lost 7 bases; unmatched junction nucleotides: 8. The CDR3 totals 14 residues. Germline CDR1 SGHRS, CDR2 YFSETQ. Written as DNA, the CDR3 is TGCGCCAGCAGCTTAAACAGGGGTTGGGGTGGCTACACCTTC. This sequence encodes CASSLNRGWGGYTF.

This clone was counted once. The chain uses TRBV7-3 and TRBJ2-1; 10 bases agree with TRBD2. This CDR3 is built from 14 residues. Trimming at V came to 6 bases and at J to 8 bases, leaving 7 bases not matched to a gene. Germline V lookup: CDR1 SGHTA, CDR2 FQGTGA. The CDR3 sequence is CASSLLAGDHEQFF. The CDR3 DNA sequence: TGTGCCAGCAGTCTGCTAGCGGGAGATCATGAGCAGTTCTTC. The full variable domain, its missing parts supplied by reference TRBV7-3 and TRBJ2-1, is GAGVSQTPSNKVTEKGKYVELRCDPISGHTALYWYRQSLGQGPEFLIYFQGTGAADDSGLPNDRFFAVRPEGSVSTLKIQRTERGDSAVYLCASSLLAGDHEQFFGPGTRLTVL.

V is TRBV4-1 and J is TRBJ1-2, with a possible D match to TRBD1 (5 bases). Per the germline V gene, CDR1 is MGHRA and CDR2 is YSYEKL. V was clipped by 3 bases and J by 7 bases, with 18 bases between them. This CDR3 region has 15 residues. The CDR3 here is CASSHPSQQVGGYTF. The CDR3 nucleotides are TGCGCCAGCAGCCATCCATCCCAACAGGTGGGTGGCTACACCTTC.

The chain recombines TRBV10-1 with TRBJ1-3; D is perhaps TRBD1 (6 bases). Trimming shortened V by 0 bases and J by 0 bases, and 15 bases separated the two germline ends. Per the germline V gene, CDR1 is WNHNN and CDR2 is SYGVQD (reference sequence). The CDR3 contains 18 residues. The CDR3 nucleotides are TGCGCCAGCAGTGAGTCTTCGTCGGACAGAAGCTCTGGAAACACCATATATTTT. Protein: CASSESSSDRSSGNTIYF.

This chain connects TRBV11-2 to TRBJ2-5; TRBD1 is a possible D gene (6 bases). This CDR3 spans 15 amino acids. V lost 5 bases, J lost 11 bases, and 24 bases lay in between. Looked up from germline, CDR1 is SGHAT and CDR2 is FQNNGV. The CDR3 DNA sequence: TGTGCCAGCAGCGCCCAGAGGACAGCTCTAGGGGAGCAGTACTTC. Amino acid sequence: CASSAQRTALGEQYF.

This chain joins TRBV30 and TRBJ1-2, with TRBD1 matching 9 bases. CDR3 length: 14 amino acids. V was pared by 2 bases and J by 8 bases, with 9 bases of the junction left unmatched. Germline V gene lookup returns CDR1 GTSNPN and CDR2 SVGIG (reference sequence). The CDR3 DNA follows: TGTGCCTGGAGTCACATGGGGACAGGGACCGGCTACACCTTC. Encoded protein: CAWSHMGTGTGYTF.

This sequence joins TRBV5-6 and TRBJ1-4, with 9 bases that match TRBD1. The CDR3 has 15 residues. Trimming removed 3 bases from V and 6 bases from J; junction bases left unmatched: 6. Germline loops: CDR1 SGHDT, CDR2 YYEEEE. CDR3 DNA sequence: TGTGCCAGCAGCTCGCTGGGACAGGGTTATGAAAAACTGTTTTTT. It codes for CASSSLGQGYEKLFF.

This clone showed up just a few times. V usage is TRBV4-1 and J usage is TRBJ1-4, with D possibly being TRBD1 (5 bases). The V gene's germline CDR1 is MGHRA and CDR2 YSYEKL. V was pared by 5 bases and J by 4 bases, with 14 bases between. The CDR3 runs to 15 residues. This CDR3 is CASSSEQALNEKLFF. The CDR3 DNA sequence: TGCGCCAGCAGCTCCGAACAGGCTCTTAATGAAAAACTGTTTTTT.

V is TRBV6-5 and J is TRBJ2-2; D is perhaps TRBD2 (5 bases). V was pared by 0 bases and J by 15 bases, with 8 bases between. The germline V gene encodes CDR1 MNHEY and CDR2 SVGAGI. CDR3 length: 11 amino acids. This chain's CDR3 is CASSYSGVLFF. CDR3 coding DNA: TGTGCCAGCAGTTACTCGGGAGTATTGTTTTTT.

The V call is TRBV20-1, the J call TRBJ1-2; D is perhaps TRBD1 (6 bases). V lost 5 bases and J lost 6, with 10 bases in between. The CDR3 consists of 11 residues. Germline loops: CDR1 DFQATT, CDR2 SNEGSKA (reference sequence). CDR3 in amino acids: CSARRQDGYTF. The CDR3 DNA follows: TGCAGTGCTCGCCGACAGGATGGCTACACCTTC.

The chain employs TRBV28 and TRBJ1-5; possibly TRBD1 for D (6 bases). Trimming took 4 bases from V and 11 from J, leaving 18 bases between them. Germline values: CDR1 MDHEN, CDR2 SYDVKM. This CDR3 region has 14 residues. DNA for the CDR3: TGTGCCAGCAGTTATAACAGGGCCTCAGAGGCCCAGCATTTT. It yields the protein CASSYNRASEAQHF.

The J gene is TRBJ2-1, the V gene TRBV19; 7 positions agree with TRBD1. Losses at the gene ends were 5 bases for V and 8 bases for J; bases not matched to a gene: 6. CDR3 length equals 13 residues. CDR1 is LNHDA, CDR2 SQIVND, per germline (reference sequence). CDR3 bases: TGTGCCAGTAGTGTGCAGGGGGTGGATGAGCAGTTCTTC. This codes for CASSVQGVDEQFF.

This chain joins TRBV27 and TRBJ2-1; maybe TRBD2 (5 bases). Deletions cut 8 bases from V and 4 bases from J, with 12 bases between. The CDR3 runs 13 residues. Germline CDR1 is MNHEY and CDR2 is SMNVEV (reference sequence). The CDR3 DNA reads as TGTGCCAGCGGTCTTCGAGGGTACAATGAGCAGTTCTTC. Encoded protein: CASGLRGYNEQFF.

J is TRBJ2-1 and V is TRBV29-1; 11 bases fit TRBD2. CDR3 size: 15 residues. Germline CDR1 reads SQVTM; CDR2 reads ANQGSEA. With V trimmed by 5 bases and J by 8 bases, 11 bases remained unmatched. CDR3 DNA sequence: TGCAGCGTTCCTGGGGGTAGCGGGGGGGGCCATGAGCAGTTCTTC. As protein: CSVPGGSGGGHEQFF.

The gene calls are TRBV10-3 and TRBJ2-2; 7 bases line up with TRBD1. The CDR3 length is 16 residues. Germline CDR1 ENHRY, CDR2 SYGVKD. With V trimmed by 0 bases and J by 4 bases, 5 bases remained unmatched. The DNA for the CDR3 is TGTGCCATCAGTGAGTCCTCGACAGGGACCACCGGGGAGCTGTTTTTT. It specifies CAISESSTGTTGELFF.